This T cell receptor beta chain stems from a study of T cell changes during pregnancy in multiple sclerosis. CDR3 length: 15 amino acids. With 5 bases removed from V and 7 bases from J, the gap between germline ends came to 18 bases. The germline V gene encodes CDR1 MNHEY and CDR2 SMNVEV (reference sequence). TCRdb keeps only in-frame clones here, not all; method: immunoSEQ multiplex PCR. The sample lists 40,000 to 45,000 clones; 70% to 90% were seen once. The chain links TRBV27 to TRBJ2-1, with D perhaps TRBD2 (5 bases). The TCR comes from a female donor with multiple sclerosis, enrolled in a pregnancy study. The input for sequencing was CD4+ T cells from peripheral blood mononuclear cells, taken in the first trimester of pregnancy. The CDR3 nucleotides read TGTGCCAGCAGTACGACCGGGTCTTGGAGGAATGAGCAGTTCTTC. Encoded protein: CASSTTGSWRNEQFF.